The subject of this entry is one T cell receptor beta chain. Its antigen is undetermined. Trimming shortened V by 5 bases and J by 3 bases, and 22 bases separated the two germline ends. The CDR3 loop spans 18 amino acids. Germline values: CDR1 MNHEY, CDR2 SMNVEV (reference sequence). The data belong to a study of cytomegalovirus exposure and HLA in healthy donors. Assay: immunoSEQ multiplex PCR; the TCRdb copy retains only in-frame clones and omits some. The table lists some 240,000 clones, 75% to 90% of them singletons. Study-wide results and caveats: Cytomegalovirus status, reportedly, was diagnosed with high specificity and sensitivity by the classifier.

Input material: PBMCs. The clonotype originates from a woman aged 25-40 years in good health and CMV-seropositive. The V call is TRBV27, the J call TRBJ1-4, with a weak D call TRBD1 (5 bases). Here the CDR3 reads CASSLWGGTEAANEKLFF. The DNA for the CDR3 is TGTGCCAGCAGTCTATGGGGAGGGACGGAGGCGGCTAATGAAAAACTGTTTTTT.